The TCR beta chain under discussion was sequenced for a study of identical twins. This clonotype has more than one count but fewer than ten. Its antigen is still unknown. TCRdb used MiXCR to reprocess the 5' RACE reads, holding one entry per CDR3 protein. The sample includes 650,000 to 750,000 distinct CDR3 sequences, about 20% of them seen just once. Each donor was a healthy Caucasian. V was cut by 6 bases and J by 3 bases, with 14 bases left in between. There are 14 residues in the CDR3. Germline CDR1 reads MNHEY; CDR2 reads SVGEGT. Notes on the study in general: Those out-of-frame alpha sequences shared by twins showed an excess of low generation probability. One should note that invariant MAIT and iNKT cells could partly confound zero-insertion analyses.

These sequences were also reported in another study, on T cells expressing NK-cell markers.

Material: PBMCs. This receptor was identified in a woman aged 18-29 years in good health. This chain connects TRBV6-2 or TRBV6-3 to TRBJ1-1; D might be TRBD1 (6 bases). The CDR3 here is CASSPGAEDTEAFF. The CDR3 coding sequence is TGTGCCAGCAGCCCGGGGGCTGAGGACACTGAAGCTTTCTTT.